The 6 T cell receptor beta chains given below trace back to one sample, sequenced in a study of blood T cells in healthy people across ages. Next came a second PCR, run for about 7 to 12 cycles, which used a sample-barcoded 5' primer along with a J-beta primer mix. Via MiXCR, TCRdb re-called the 5' RACE reads, giving one row per CDR3 protein. Of more than 700,000 distinct CDR3 sequences listed, more than 35% are singletons. Sequencing was carried out using blood. Receptors were obtained from a man aged 80 or over in good health.

The chain uses TRBV4-3 and TRBJ2-7; maybe TRBD2 (6 bases). Germline loops: CDR1 LGHNA, CDR2 YSLEER. With 0 bases removed from V and 6 bases from J, the gap between germline ends came to 18 bases. This CDR3 contains 16 residues. For the CDR3, the DNA is TGCGCCAGCAGCCAAGATCAACGGGACGCGCGGGGCGAGCAGTACTTC. This codes for CASSQDQRDARGEQYF.

This clonotype showed up just once. This sequence joins TRBV29-1 and TRBJ2-2; D is tentatively TRBD1 or TRBD2 (5 bases each). Looked up from germline, CDR1 is SQVTM and CDR2 is ANQGSEA. CDR3 length equals 15 residues. V lost 4 bases to trimming and J lost 1 base, with 13 bases between them. CDR3 sequence (DNA): TGCAGCGTTGTAACGGGGCCTTTGAACACCGGGGAGCTGTTTTTT. Protein product: CSVVTGPLNTGELFF.

The chain carries TRBV20-1 and TRBJ2-5, with 8 positions matching TRBD2. The better agreement between TRBJ2-7 and the DNA end casts doubt on the J call. The CDR3 is made up of 14 amino acids. From germline, CDR1 is DFQATT and CDR2 SNEGSKA (reference sequence). The CDR3 loop reads CSAPGLALGNEQYF. CDR3 bases: TGCAGTGCTCCCGGACTAGCCCTGGGGAACGAGCAGTACTTC.

This clonotype was seen only a few times. The chain is built from TRBV5-1 and TRBJ2-1; D is ambiguous. Trimming shortened V by 2 bases and J by 9 bases, and 12 bases separated the two germline ends. This CDR3 spans 13 amino acids. Germline V gene data show CDR1 as SGHRS and CDR2 as YFSETQ. CDR3 sequence: CASSFHSVLEQFF. For the CDR3, the DNA is TGCGCCAGCAGCTTTCATTCAGTCCTTGAGCAGTTCTTC.

The chain recombines TRBV18 with TRBJ2-5; 8 bases match TRBD2. Germline V CDR1 and CDR2: KGHSH, LQKENI. The V gene end was trimmed by 3 bases and the J gene end by 0 bases; junction bases not matched to a gene: 3. The length of the CDR3 is 15 residues. The DNA for the CDR3 is TGTGCCAGCTCACCGGCTAGCGGGTACCAAGAGACCCAGTACTTC. Its translation: CASSPASGYQETQYF.

The genes are TRBV28 and TRBJ2-7, with a possible D match to TRBD1 (5 bases). The CDR3 contains 15 residues. The germline V and J ends were trimmed by 2 bases and 5 bases, with 16 bases remaining between them. The germline V gene has CDR1 MDHEN and CDR2 SYDVKM. The CDR3 DNA reads as TGTGCCAGCAGTTTAGTCCAGACAGCTACTAACGAGCAGTACTTC. Its translation: CASSLVQTATNEQYF.